This paragraph reports one T cell receptor (beta chain). Its antigen remains unknown. Sequencing was performed with immunoSEQ multiplex PCR; in TCRdb, only in-frame clones are kept and a portion is missing. The data show under 90,000 clones, around 89% seen once. This entry belongs to a study of graft-versus-host responses after intestinal transplantation. The ends lost 4 bases at V and 2 bases at J; junction bases unmatched: 5. Germline-derived CDR1 and CDR2 are SGDLS and YYNGEE. This CDR3 has 15 amino acids. General observations from the study: Ileal or blood samples showed some GvH clones first, and such clones were also found in recipient marrow.

This chain links TRBV9 with TRBJ1-5; 8 bases agree with TRBD1. The material was unstimulated CD8+ T cells sorted from spleen or lymph node cells, obtained before transplant. This receptor was obtained from a human donor who was the organ donor for an intestinal transplant. CDR3 DNA: TGTGCCAGCAGCCCCCAGACAGGGGGCAATCAGCCCCAGCATTTT. It encodes CASSPQTGGNQPQHF.